This T cell receptor beta chain was captured by sequencing in a study of blood T cell repertoires in COVID-19. The method was immunoSEQ multiplex PCR; TCRdb's version includes in-frame clones alone and lacks a portion of them. Of some 68,000 clones listed, just under 85% are singletons. The TCR originated in a man between 65 and 85 years old with acute or convalescent COVID-19. The sequenced sample consisted of peripheral blood.

The CDR3 DNA reads TGCGCCAGCAGTGAGGGCGGCAACACTGAAGCTTTCTTT. This translates into CASSEGGNTEAFF. This rearrangement joins TRBV10-2 to TRBJ1-1; D gene uncertain. The CDR3 has 13 residues. With 2 bases removed from V and 2 bases from J, the gap between germline ends came to 6 bases. CDR1 WSHSY and CDR2 SAAADI come from the germline V gene.